This TCR beta chain was sequenced in a study of circulating tumor DNA in untreated peripheral T-cell lymphoma (dated by TCRdb to the early 2020s). In the study overall: To follow circulating tumor DNA that carried tumor TCR clonotypes, serum samples were taken at baseline and then repeatedly over the course of treatment. What the work shows at the level of the full study, not this receptor alone: A couple of patients with persistently detectable ctDNA after therapy stayed in remission over roughly 10 years of follow-up, so ctDNA persistence did not always predict relapse. Among about two dozen serially sampled patients, ctDNA clearance after two cycles was observed in about 36%, and a trend toward worse survival was observed with detectable ctDNA after therapy. Tumor-specific clonotypes turned up in about 78% of patients, identified from 86% of baseline tissues and from about 70% of baseline serum samples.

In a trial, the study monitored patients with peripheral T-cell lymphoma who were getting frontline treatment by applying next-generation sequencing to their T-cell receptor sequences. Per the germline V gene, MDHEN is the CDR1 and SYDVKM is the CDR2. From its cysteine to its phenylalanine, the CDR3 spans 18 amino acids. Just CDR3 DNA is preserved here, 54 bases in frame from base 1. V is reduced by 5 bases and J by 3 bases, leaving a spacing of 26 bases between them. Concerning this clone: Its antigen has not been determined. Qualities for individual bases were not recorded, and no much larger clone is one base off.

Libraries came from the immunoSEQ multiplex PCR assay. This immuneACCESS table, as held by TCRdb, lists in-frame sequences with V and J called but not all clones. Of the missing ones, under half trace to an unresolved V gene in checked studies; the others have no known cause. Within this sample are some 580 clones, with 70% to 90% of them counted one time only. 1.1% of the sample is in the top ten clones. The TCR was taken from a human donor with peripheral T-cell lymphoma. This receptor chain uses TRBV28 and TRBJ2-7; a weak D assignment points to TRBD1 (5 bases agree). What was sequenced was cell-free DNA from blood serum. The CDR3 amino acid sequence is: CASSPLLPHRSGIYEQYF. The nucleotide sequence is given as TGTGCCAGCAGTCCTCTTCTCCCCCACAGGAGTGGAATCTACGAGCAGTACTTC. Reference TRBV28 and TRBJ2-7 genes cover what lies past the CDR3, so the full variable domain is DVKVTQSSRYLVKRTGEKVFLECVQDMDHENMFWYRQDPGLGLRLIYFSYDVKMKEKGDIPEGYSVSREKKERFSLILESASTNQTSMYLCASSPLLPHRSGIYEQYFGPGTRLTVT.